The sample holds one count of the clone carrying this T cell receptor beta chain. What it binds is not known. The data were produced by immunoSEQ multiplex PCR, yet TCRdb's version contains in-frame clones alone and is incomplete. The sample includes 150,000 to 200,000 clones, approximately 91% of them seen just once. The CDR3 is 15 residues long. V lost 0 bases and J lost 2, with 10 bases in between. Germline V lookup: CDR1 LNHNV, CDR2 YYDKDF (reference sequence). This sample was taken from a study of T cell responses to AZD1222 COVID-19 vaccine. Findings of the study overall: Repertoires were collected only later (after the peak T cell response had occurred). Reportedly, nearly half the spike-specific TCRs target unmutated variant regions. The donors showed a predominance of white British ancestry and of females, with possible underestimation of clonal diversity.

Second-dose intervals near 4 or 12 weeks were combined. The specimen was peripheral blood, collected 28 days after the second AZD1222 dose. The receptor comes from an adult who received the AZD1222 COVID-19 vaccine. The chain joins TRBV15 to TRBJ2-5, with D tentatively TRBD2 (5 bases). CDR3: CATSRDDRGQETQYF. CDR3 coding DNA: TGTGCCACCAGCAGAGATGACCGGGGTCAAGAGACCCAGTACTTC. Based on the CDR3 plus reference TRBV15 and TRBJ2-5, the full variable domain is DAMVIQNPRYQVTQFGKPVTLSCSQTLNHNVMYWYQQKSSQAPKLLFHYYDKDFNNEADTPDNFQSRRPNTSFCFLDIRSPGLGDTAMYLCATSRDDRGQETQYFGPGTRLLVL.